The sample holds a few counts of the clone carrying this TCR beta chain. Its antigen remains unknown. The sample contains more than one DNA sequence encoding this CDR3. The record originates from a study of beta chain features in type 1 diabetes. Overall study context: Over all samples combined, more than 90,000,000 sorted cells were examined.

Isolated RNA was reverse transcribed in full, so expressed TCRB transcripts were sequenced. Method: immunoSEQ multiplex PCR; TCRdb's copy keeps in-frame clones and lacks some. Among some 150,000 clones listed, 6.5% to 8.5% were seen once. General study findings and limits: Shortening that was moderate but significant affected the TCRB CDR3s of Type 1 diabetes patients in all four CD4+ subsets.

The receptor's source is a woman aged 25 to 39 in good health. The source material was central memory CD4+ T cells from blood.

The CDR3 loop is CASSQDSTYEQYF. The CDR3 nucleotides read TGTGCCAGCAGCCAAGACAGCACCTACGAGCAGTACTTC. The chain links TRBV6-5 to TRBJ2-7; tentatively, D is TRBD1 (5 bases). From germline, CDR1 is MNHEY and CDR2 SVGAGI. V lost 6 bases to trimming and J lost 2 bases, with 11 bases between them. The CDR3 length is 13 residues.